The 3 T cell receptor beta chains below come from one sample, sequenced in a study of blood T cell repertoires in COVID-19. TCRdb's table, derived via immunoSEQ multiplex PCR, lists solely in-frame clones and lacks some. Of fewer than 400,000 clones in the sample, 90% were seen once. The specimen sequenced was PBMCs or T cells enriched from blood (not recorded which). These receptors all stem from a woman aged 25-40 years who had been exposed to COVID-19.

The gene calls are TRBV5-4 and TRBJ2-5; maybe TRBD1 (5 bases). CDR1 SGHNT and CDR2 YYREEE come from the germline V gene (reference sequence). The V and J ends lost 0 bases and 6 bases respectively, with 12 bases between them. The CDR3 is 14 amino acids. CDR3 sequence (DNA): TGTGCCAGCAGCTTGGATGGGGCTAAGCAGACCCAGTACTTC. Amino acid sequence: CASSLDGAKQTQYF.

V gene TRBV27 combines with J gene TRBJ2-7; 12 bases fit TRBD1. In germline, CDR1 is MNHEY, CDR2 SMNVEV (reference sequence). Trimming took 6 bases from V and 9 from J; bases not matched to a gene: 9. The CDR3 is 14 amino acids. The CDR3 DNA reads TGTGCCAGCAGCTCCTCCGGGACAGGGGGCGTGCAGTACTTC. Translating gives CASSSSGTGGVQYF.

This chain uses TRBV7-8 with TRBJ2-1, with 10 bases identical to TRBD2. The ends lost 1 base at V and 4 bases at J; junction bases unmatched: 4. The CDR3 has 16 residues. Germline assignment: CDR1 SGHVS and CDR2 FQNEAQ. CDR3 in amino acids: CASSLGSGGAYNEQFF. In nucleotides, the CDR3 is TGTGCCAGCAGCTTAGGCAGCGGGGGGGCTTACAATGAGCAGTTCTTC. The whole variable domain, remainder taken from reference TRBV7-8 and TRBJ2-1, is GAGVSQSPRYKVAKRGQDVALRCDPISGHVSLFWYQQALGQGPEFLTYFQNEAQLDKSGLPSDRFFAERPEGSVSTLKIQRTQQEDSAVYLCASSLGSGGAYNEQFFGPGTRLTVL.